One sample yielded the 16 T cell receptor beta chains listed below, sequenced in a study of early T cells in non-severe SARS-CoV-2 infection. Each CDR3 protein is one row after TCRdb ran MiXCR on the 5' RACE reads. The sample contains roughly 120,000 distinct CDR3 sequences, approximately 15% of which appear only once. The sample taken for sequencing was whole blood. The receptors originated from an adult who was a healthcare worker with PCR-confirmed SARS-CoV-2 infection or an uninfected control (not recorded which).

In this sample, this clonotype turned up many times. V is TRBV19 and J is TRBJ2-6, with a tentative D call TRBD2 (6 bases). CDR3 size: 15 residues. V was shortened by 3 bases and J by 0 bases, with 6 bases between the two germline ends. Looked up from germline, CDR1 is LNHDA and CDR2 is SQIVND (reference sequence). Here the CDR3 reads CASSMEGSGANVLTF. CDR3 coding DNA: TGTGCCAGTAGTATGGAGGGCTCTGGGGCCAACGTCCTGACTTTC.

The V call is TRBV5-6, the J call TRBJ2-3; 9 nucleotides align to TRBD2. CDR1 SGHDT and CDR2 YYEEEE come from the germline V gene. The CDR3 spans 17 residues. V was pared by 1 base and J by 2 bases, with 8 bases of the junction left unmatched. The CDR3 DNA follows: TGTGCCAGCAGCTTGAGAACAGCGGGGGGAGCCACAGATACGCAGTATTTT. It specifies CASSLRTAGGATDTQYF.

This clonotype was seen a few times. This chain uses TRBV9 with TRBJ1-2; no definite D call. The V and J ends lost 3 bases and 0 bases respectively, with 15 bases between them. CDR1 is SGDLS, CDR2 YYNGEE, per germline. The CDR3 is 16 residues long. CDR3 sequence (DNA): TGTGCCAGCAGCGCCCCTCTCGGAAGTACTAACTATGGCTACACCTTC. It codes for CASSAPLGSTNYGYTF. The full variable domain, its missing parts supplied by reference TRBV9 and TRBJ1-2, is DSGVTQTPKHLITATGQRVTLRCSPRSGDLSVYWYQQSLDQGLQFLIQYYNGEERAKGNILERFSAQQFPDLHSELNLSSLELGDSALYFCASSAPLGSTNYGYTFGSGTRLTVV.

In its sample, this clonotype was seen a few times. The V and J genes are TRBV2 and TRBJ2-7; 9 bases line up with TRBD1. Germline V gene data show CDR1 as SNHLY and CDR2 as FYNNEI. The CDR3 consists of 15 residues. V gave up 7 bases and J gave up 0 bases; unmatched junction bases: 7. The CDR3 DNA reads TGTGCCAGCAATGCTTGGGGACAGGGCTCCTACGAGCAGTACTTC. Translation gives CASNAWGQGSYEQYF.

The chain is built from TRBV10-2 and TRBJ1-1; D is unresolved. Germline loops: CDR1 WSHSY, CDR2 SAAADI. This CDR3 has 14 residues. V was clipped by 6 bases and J by 6 bases, with 17 bases between them. The CDR3 bases are TGCGCCAGCAGCAACGACCCCCGTTTCGCTGAAGCTTTCTTT. Encoded protein: CASSNDPRFAEAFF.

The chain has TRBV2 and TRBJ2-3; D might be TRBD2 (7 bases). Germline V lookup: CDR1 SNHLY, CDR2 FYNNEI. V was shortened by 4 bases and J by 5 bases, with 10 bases between the two germline ends. The CDR3 is 13 amino acids. For the CDR3, the DNA is TGTGCCAGCAGTGGAGGGGGGGAAGATACGCAGTATTTT. Encoded protein: CASSGGGEDTQYF.

This chain links TRBV10-3 with TRBJ1-5; 7 positions match TRBD1. The CDR3 runs 16 residues. Germline V lookup: CDR1 ENHRY, CDR2 SYGVKD. V was pared by 0 bases and J by 4 bases, with 6 bases of the junction left unmatched. CDR3 residues: CAISESAGGANQPQHF. DNA for the CDR3: TGTGCCATCAGTGAGTCAGCAGGGGGGGCGAATCAGCCCCAGCATTTT.

This rearrangement joins TRBV5-1 to TRBJ2-7; perhaps D is TRBD1 or TRBD2 (6 bases each). The CDR3 has 15 amino acids. Per the germline V gene, CDR1 is SGHRS and CDR2 is YFSETQ. Between the trimmed V and J ends, which lost 4 bases and 3 bases, there was a span of 17 bases. The CDR3 nucleotides are TGCGCCAGCAGCCCCGGCCGGGGGCAGATCTACGAGCAGTACTTC. Translating it yields CASSPGRGQIYEQYF.

The V and J genes are TRBV29-1 and TRBJ2-7, with a tentative D call TRBD2 (6 bases). V was clipped by 8 bases and J by 0 bases, with 17 bases between them. CDR3 length: 14 amino acids. The germline CDR1 and CDR2 sequences are SQVTM and ANQGSEA. DNA for the CDR3: TGCAGCTGGGGGGTCAGCCGACCCTCCTACGAGCAGTACTTC. Amino acid sequence: CSWGVSRPSYEQYF.

This clonotype has just a few counts. The rearrangement joins TRBV30 to TRBJ2-1; TRBD2 might be the D (5 bases). The CDR3 totals 11 residues. V was shortened by 5 bases and J by 8 bases, with 10 bases between the two germline ends. The V gene's germline CDR1 is GTSNPN and CDR2 SVGIG (reference sequence). In nucleotides, the CDR3 is TGTGCCTGGGGACTCGAGCATGAGCAGTTCTTC. Translated: CAWGLEHEQFF.

In its sample, this clonotype was seen a few times. This sequence joins TRBV6-6 and TRBJ1-1; D not resolved. The germline V and J ends were trimmed by 2 bases and 4 bases, with 11 bases remaining between them. Germline-derived CDR1 and CDR2 are MNHNY and SVGAGI (reference sequence). The CDR3 is made up of 14 amino acids. The CDR3 DNA is TGTGCCAGCAGTTACGAGGGAGGGTTCACTGAAGCTTTCTTT. Protein sequence: CASSYEGGFTEAFF.

This rearrangement joins TRBV29-1 to TRBJ1-4; D gene ambiguous. The V gene's germline CDR1 is SQVTM and CDR2 ANQGSEA. V lost 4 bases to trimming and J lost 1 base, with 7 bases between them. CDR3 length: 13 residues. CDR3 bases: TGCAGCGTTGCCCCGAGAACTAATGAAAAACTGTTTTTT. Translating gives CSVAPRTNEKLFF.

This clonotype was counted only a few times. The chain combines TRBV7-8 with TRBJ1-3; no reliable D call. The CDR3 extends over 12 amino acids. Germline V gene data show CDR1 as SGHVS and CDR2 as FQNEAQ. Between the trimmed V and J ends, which lost 5 bases and 9 bases, there was a span of 11 bases. The CDR3 sequence: CASSPEEGTIYF. CDR3 in DNA: TGTGCCAGCAGCCCCGAAGAAGGCACCATATATTTT.

This clonotype was counted only a few times. The V and J genes are TRBV6-2 or TRBV6-3 and TRBJ2-3; D possibly corresponds to TRBD2 (5 bases). Trimming removed 7 bases at V and 5 bases at J, with 22 bases between. The CDR3 covers 16 residues. The germline CDR1 and CDR2 sequences are MNHEY and SVGEGT. The CDR3 nucleotides read TGTGCCAGCAACGTACGGGATTTTCAAGTTCAAGATACGCAGTATTTT. Protein: CASNVRDFQVQDTQYF.

This chain uses TRBV20-1 with TRBJ2-3; the D gene could be TRBD1 or TRBD2 (5 bases each). This CDR3 is 13 amino acids long. The germline gives CDR1 DFQATT, CDR2 SNEGSKA (reference sequence). The V gene lost 6 bases and the J gene lost 4 bases, with 14 bases spanning the gap. In nucleotides, the CDR3 is TGCAGTGCCACTGTCGGGGCCTCAGATACGCAGTATTTT. It encodes CSATVGASDTQYF.

This clonotype showed up just a few times. The V and J genes are TRBV20-1 and TRBJ1-2; tentative D call: TRBD1 (5 bases). The V end was cut by 3 bases, the J end by 2 bases, with 10 bases between. CDR1 is DFQATT, CDR2 SNEGSKA, per germline (reference sequence). CDR3 length: 13 amino acids. The CDR3 is CSASKAGNYGYTF. CDR3 DNA sequence: TGCAGTGCTAGTAAAGCAGGGAACTATGGCTACACCTTC.